The subject of this entry is one T cell receptor beta chain. The PCR had 60 Vbeta and 13 Jbeta primers. The method was immunoSEQ multiplex PCR; TCRdb's version includes in-frame clones alone and lacks a portion of them. The data contain about 170,000 clones, roughly 80% of them singletons. The source of the sample is a study of cytomegalovirus exposure and HLA in healthy donors. The sequence was obtained from a male donor in good health and CMV-seronegative. The sequenced material came from PBMCs.

The DNA of the CDR3 is TGCAGCGTTGAAGATCAGGGGTACGAGCAGTACTTC. This translates into CSVEDQGYEQYF. V gene TRBV29-1 combines with J gene TRBJ2-7; the D gene is possibly TRBD1 (6 bases). Germline V gene sequence: CDR1 SQVTM, CDR2 ANQGSEA. V was cut by 0 bases and J by 4 bases, with 7 bases left in between. The CDR3 spans 12 residues.